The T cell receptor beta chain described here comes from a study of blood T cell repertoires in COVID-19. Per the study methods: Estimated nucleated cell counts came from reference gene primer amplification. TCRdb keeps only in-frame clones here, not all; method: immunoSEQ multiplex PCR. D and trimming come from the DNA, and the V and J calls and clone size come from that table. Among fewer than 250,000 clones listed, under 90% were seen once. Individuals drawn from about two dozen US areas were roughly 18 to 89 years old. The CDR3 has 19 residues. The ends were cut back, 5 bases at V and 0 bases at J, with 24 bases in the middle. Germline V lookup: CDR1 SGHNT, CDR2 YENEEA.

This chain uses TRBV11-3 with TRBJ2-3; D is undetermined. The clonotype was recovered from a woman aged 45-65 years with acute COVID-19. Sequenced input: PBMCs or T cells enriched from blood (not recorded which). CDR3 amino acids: CASSPQNRLAEPSTDTQYF. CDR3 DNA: TGTGCCAGCAGCCCACAAAACCGGCTCGCGGAACCTAGCACAGATACGCAGTATTTT.